This T cell receptor (beta chain) comes out of a study of T cells in lung cancer brain metastases. On the study more broadly: Between primary and metastasis resection, most of the 20 patients were untreated.

As to this clone: The antigen is unknown.

Germline V lookup: CDR1 MNHEY, CDR2 SVGAGI. The CDR3 consists of 14 residues. J was trimmed by 1 base and V by 3 bases; bases with no gene match: 1. Study findings and constraints: Unique productive clones were significantly fewer in brain metastases: median around 1,500 versus 5,000. FFPE DNA fragmentation may have prevented retrieving the complete T cell repertoire.

Clones were read by immunoSEQ multiplex PCR, and TCRdb kept only the in-frame ones, dropping some. In the table there are some 4,500 clones, 70% to 90% of which are singletons. This TCR was sampled from a woman between 45 and 60 years old with non-small cell lung cancer. The specimen was tumor tissue from the primary lung tumor. V usage is TRBV6-5 and J usage is TRBJ2-3; 7 positions match TRBD1. The CDR3 DNA follows: TGTGCCAGCAGTTATGGGACAGGCACAGATACGCAGTATTTT. Translation: CASSYGTGTDTQYF.